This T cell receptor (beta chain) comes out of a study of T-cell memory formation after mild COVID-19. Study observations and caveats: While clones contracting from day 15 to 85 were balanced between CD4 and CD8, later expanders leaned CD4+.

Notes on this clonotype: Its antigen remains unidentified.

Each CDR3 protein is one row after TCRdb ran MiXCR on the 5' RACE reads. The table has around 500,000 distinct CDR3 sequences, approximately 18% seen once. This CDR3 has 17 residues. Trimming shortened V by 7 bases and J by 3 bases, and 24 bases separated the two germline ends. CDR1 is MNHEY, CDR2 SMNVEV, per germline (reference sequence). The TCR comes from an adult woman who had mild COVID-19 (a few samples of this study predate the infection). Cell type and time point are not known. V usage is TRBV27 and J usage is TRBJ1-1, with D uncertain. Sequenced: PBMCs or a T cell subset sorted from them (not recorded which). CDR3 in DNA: TGTGCCAGCAACTCCATGCGGAGTGGCACCCCGGACACTGAAGCTTTCTTT. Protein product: CASNSMRSGTPDTEAFF.